A single sample gave rise to the 32 T cell receptor beta chains below, sequenced in a study of T-cell memory formation after mild COVID-19. TCRdb independently ran MiXCR on the 5' RACE reads; one entry per CDR3 protein. Found here are about 430,000 distinct CDR3 sequences, more than 15% of them singletons; the top ten hold about a fifth. The source material was PBMCs or a T cell subset sorted from them (not recorded which). The receptors stem from a man between 18 and 29 years old who had mild COVID-19 (a few samples of this study predate the infection). Cell type and time point are not known.

The chain carries TRBV6-1 and TRBJ2-1; D uncertain. Trimming cost V 7 bases and J 7 bases, with 17 bases left between them. CDR1 MNHNS and CDR2 SASEGT come from the germline V gene. The CDR3 spans 14 residues. CDR3 in DNA: TGTGCCAGCAAAGGAATCCTGATACGGAATGAGCAGTTCTTC. Translated, it gives CASKGILIRNEQFF.

V and J are TRBV4-2 and TRBJ2-1; D gene uncertain. CDR1 and CDR2 (germline): LGHNA, YNFKEQ. The length of the CDR3 is 12 residues. V lost 5 bases and J 9 bases, leaving 11 bases between the germline ends. The CDR3 sequence is CASSSRVSEQFF. The DNA for the CDR3 is TGTGCCAGCAGCTCAAGAGTTAGTGAGCAGTTCTTC.

The V gene is TRBV4-1, the J gene TRBJ2-7, with 9 bases identical to TRBD1. The V gene's germline CDR1 is MGHRA and CDR2 YSYEKL. V lost 3 bases, J lost 0 bases, and 3 bases stayed unmatched. The CDR3 length is 15 residues. The CDR3 bases are TGCGCCAGCAGCCAGACAGGGGGAGACTCCTACGAGCAGTACTTC. It translates to CASSQTGGDSYEQYF.

This clonotype showed up many times. This sequence joins TRBV9 and TRBJ2-2; D remains ambiguous. V was trimmed by 3 bases and J by 0 bases, leaving 18 bases between them. The CDR3 is 18 residues long. The germline V gene encodes CDR1 SGDLS and CDR2 YYNGEE. The CDR3 region is CASSASLSSMANTGELFF. CDR3 DNA: TGTGCCAGCAGCGCCTCCCTCAGCTCGATGGCGAACACCGGGGAGCTGTTTTTT.

The J gene is TRBJ1-3, the V gene TRBV7-9; TRBD1 agrees at 7 bases. The length of the CDR3 is 12 residues. The ends lost 5 bases at V and 8 bases at J; junction bases unmatched: 3. Germline V gene lookup returns CDR1 SEHNR and CDR2 FQNEAQ (reference sequence). CDR3 coding DNA: TGTGCCAGCAGCCGCACAGGGGACACCATATATTTT. Translated, it gives CASSRTGDTIYF.

The sample holds a few counts of this clonotype. The rearrangement joins TRBV5-6 to TRBJ2-7; TRBD2 is a possible D gene (6 bases). Trimming stripped 3 bases from V and 0 bases from J, with 16 bases between. This CDR3 is 16 amino acids long. The germline gives CDR1 SGHDT, CDR2 YYEEEE. The CDR3 nucleotides are TGTGCCAGCAGCTCCATGGGGGGTTCCAGCTCCTACGAGCAGTACTTC. The encoded protein is CASSSMGGSSSYEQYF.

The chain carries TRBV14 and TRBJ2-2; D may be TRBD1 or TRBD2 (5 bases each). With 0 bases removed from V and 9 bases from J, the gap between germline ends came to 14 bases. Germline loops: CDR1 SGHDN, CDR2 FVKESK. The CDR3 has 15 residues. The CDR3 loop reads CASSQDSGTDWELFF. CDR3 sequence (DNA): TGTGCCAGCAGCCAAGATTCGGGGACCGACTGGGAGCTGTTTTTT.

This chain joins TRBV25-1 and TRBJ2-3; no definite D call. The CDR3 is 11 amino acids. Germline assignment: CDR1 MGHDK and CDR2 SYGVNS. CDR3 bases: TGTGCTATTGAATTCACAGATACGCAGTATTTT. The encoded protein is CAIEFTDTQYF.

This clonotype was detected a few times. The J gene is TRBJ2-2, the V gene TRBV12-3 or TRBV12-4; 9 bases are shared with TRBD1. The CDR3 sequence is 15 residues long. Trimming cost V 6 bases and J 6 bases; bases outside gene matches: 8. The CDR3 region has the DNA TGTGCCAGCAGGCGGACAGGGGTACTCGCCGGGGAGCTGTTTTTT. It encodes CASRRTGVLAGELFF.

The chain employs TRBV7-2 and TRBJ2-7; a weak D match, TRBD2 (6 bases). This CDR3 is built from 15 residues. Trimming removed 1 base from V and 2 bases from J, with 12 bases in between. Looked up from germline, CDR1 is SGHTA and CDR2 is FQGNSA. The CDR3 loop reads CASSLVLADAYEQYF. The DNA for the CDR3 is TGTGCCAGCAGCTTAGTATTAGCGGATGCCTACGAGCAGTACTTC.

The chain uses TRBV20-1 and TRBJ2-7, with D maybe TRBD1 (5 bases). Trimming removed 3 bases at V and 4 bases at J, with 19 bases between. There are 15 residues in the CDR3. CDR1 is DFQATT, CDR2 SNEGSKA, per germline (reference sequence). CDR3 coding DNA: TGCAGTGCTAGGGGGCTCGGCCAGAGCAGTTACGAGCAGTACTTC. Translation gives CSARGLGQSSYEQYF.

CDR3 coding DNA: TGTGCCAGCGTAGGGGGACGGATTCAGTACTTC. Amino acid sequence: CASVGGRIQYF. The rearrangement uses TRBV6-4 and TRBJ2-4, with a weak D call TRBD1 (6 bases). CDR3 size: 11 residues. CDR1 MRHNA and CDR2 SNTAGT come from the germline V gene. V was pared by 8 bases and J by 10 bases, with 12 bases between.

This clonotype has ten or more counts. The CDR3 is CASSLEPSSYEQYV. As DNA, the CDR3 is TGTGCCAGCAGCTTAGAACCGAGCTCCTACGAGCAGTACGTC. The J gene is TRBJ2-7, the V gene TRBV7-2; no reliable D call. Germline lookup yields CDR1 SGHTA and CDR2 FQGNSA. The length of the CDR3 is 14 residues. Deletions cut 1 base from V and 0 bases from J, with 7 bases between.

The CDR3 sequence is CASSHPGGPDTQYF. The CDR3 nucleotides read TGCGCCAGCAGCCATCCTGGGGGCCCAGATACGCAGTATTTT. The J gene is TRBJ2-3, the V gene TRBV4-1, with D perhaps TRBD1 (6 bases). The germline V and J ends were trimmed by 3 bases and 4 bases, with 11 bases remaining between them. The germline V gene has CDR1 MGHRA and CDR2 YSYEKL. There are 14 residues in the CDR3.

This clonotype was counted only a few times. The chain carries TRBV5-1 and TRBJ2-3; the D is unclear. V lost 2 bases and J lost 2, with 9 bases in between. From germline, CDR1 is SGHRS and CDR2 YFSETQ. This CDR3 spans 14 amino acids. CDR3 in amino acids: CASSFLGPTDTQYF. The CDR3 DNA is TGCGCCAGCAGCTTTCTTGGACCCACAGATACGCAGTATTTT.

This clonotype has more than one count but fewer than ten. This rearrangement joins TRBV7-9 to TRBJ1-6; D is unresolved. V lost 5 bases to trimming and J lost 8 bases, with 13 bases between them. The CDR3 extends over 14 amino acids. The germline V gene has CDR1 SEHNR and CDR2 FQNEAQ (reference sequence). Here the CDR3 reads CASSLGGLYSPLHF. CDR3 nucleotides: TGTGCCAGCAGCCTTGGCGGTCTATATTCACCCCTCCACTTT.

This clonotype was detected only a few times. The chain employs TRBV6-5 and TRBJ1-5; 7 bases fit TRBD1. The ends lost 6 bases at V and 2 bases at J; junction bases unmatched: 16. Germline lookup yields CDR1 MNHEY and CDR2 SVGAGI. This CDR3 has 18 residues. The CDR3 DNA reads TGTGCCAGCAGCCACCTCTCCTCGACAGGGTATGGCAATCAGCCCCAGCATTTT. Translation gives CASSHLSSTGYGNQPQHF.

This clonotype was recorded a few times. This chain connects TRBV5-1 to TRBJ2-7; 7 nucleotides align to TRBD1. V was pared by 4 bases and J by 2 bases, with 6 bases of the junction left unmatched. Germline V gene data show CDR1 as SGHRS and CDR2 as YFSETQ. The CDR3 covers 14 residues. The CDR3 sequence: CASSTATGAYEQYF. CDR3 DNA: TGCGCCAGCAGCACCGCAACAGGGGCCTACGAGCAGTACTTC. The full variable domain, its missing parts supplied by reference TRBV5-1 and TRBJ2-7, is KAGVTQTPRYLIKTRGQQVTLSCSPISGHRSVSWYQQTPGQGLQFLFEYFSETQRNKGNFPGRFSGRQFSNSRSEMNVSTLELGDSALYLCASSTATGAYEQYFGPGTRLTVT.

The V and J genes are TRBV11-3 and TRBJ2-2; 8 bases align to TRBD1. This CDR3 spans 15 amino acids. V gave up 4 bases and J gave up 6 bases; unmatched junction bases: 7. In germline, CDR1 is SGHNT, CDR2 YENEEA. The CDR3 coding sequence is TGTGCCAGCAGCTGGACAGGGCTTAGGTCCGGGGAGCTGTTTTTT. Protein: CASSWTGLRSGELFF.

The chain links TRBV7-8 to TRBJ2-7; D is perhaps TRBD1 or TRBD2 (5 bases each). Germline lookup yields CDR1 SGHVS and CDR2 FQNEAQ. Trimming pared 1 base from V and 6 bases from J, leaving 13 bases between. The CDR3 is 14 residues long. This CDR3 is CASSLGGTTGEQYF. The CDR3 DNA reads as TGTGCCAGCAGCTTAGGAGGGACCACGGGCGAGCAGTACTTC.

This clonotype turned up a few times. J is TRBJ2-3 and V is TRBV12-3 or TRBV12-4; 14 bases fit TRBD2. The CDR3 is 20 amino acids. J lost 2 bases, V lost 6 bases, and 16 bases had no gene match. As DNA, the CDR3 is TGTGCCAGCAGCCCCGGAGGACTAGCGGGGGGCCTGAGATCCACAGATACGCAGTATTTT. As protein: CASSPGGLAGGLRSTDTQYF.

There are a few counts of this clonotype. The rearrangement uses TRBV25-1 and TRBJ2-7; D is perhaps TRBD1 (6 bases). V was clipped by 8 bases and J by 0 bases, with 14 bases between them. This CDR3 spans 14 amino acids. Germline values: CDR1 MGHDK, CDR2 SYGVNS. The CDR3, as DNA: TGTGCCAGCCTGGACAGCCGAGGCTCCTACGAGCAGTACTTC. Translation: CASLDSRGSYEQYF.

This clonotype was counted once. J is TRBJ2-1 and V is TRBV27; 9 bases are shared with TRBD2. Trimming removed 3 bases from V and 6 bases from J; junction bases left unmatched: 3. The CDR3 runs to 14 residues. CDR1 MNHEY and CDR2 SMNVEV come from the germline V gene (reference sequence). The CDR3 here is CASSFERGVNEQFF. The CDR3 DNA reads as TGTGCCAGCAGTTTCGAGCGGGGGGTCAATGAGCAGTTCTTC.

This chain links TRBV6-6 with TRBJ1-2, with no clear D. Germline CDR1 and CDR2: MNHNY and SVGAGI (reference sequence). Trimming took off 2 bases at V and 5 bases at J, with 3 bases between the two ends. CDR3 length equals 11 residues. The CDR3 here is CASSYLYGYTF. As DNA, the CDR3 is TGTGCCAGCAGTTACCTGTATGGCTACACCTTC.

This clonotype came up a few times. This chain joins TRBV20-1 and TRBJ1-1, with a weak D call TRBD1 (6 bases). Germline V gives CDR1 DFQATT, CDR2 SNEGSKA (reference sequence). With 0 bases removed from V and 4 bases from J, the gap between germline ends came to 15 bases. The CDR3 is made up of 15 amino acids. The CDR3 sequence is CSAREIQGLSTEAFF. The CDR3 DNA reads TGCAGTGCTAGAGAGATTCAGGGGTTGAGCACTGAAGCTTTCTTT.

The sample holds a few counts of this clonotype. J is TRBJ2-1 and V is TRBV29-1, with 8 nucleotides matching TRBD1. The V and J ends lost 3 bases and 3 bases, in that order; junction bases with no gene match: 10. CDR1 and CDR2 from the germline V gene are SQVTM and ANQGSEA. The CDR3 loop spans 16 amino acids. This CDR3 reads CSVDAMDRALYNEQFF. DNA for the CDR3: TGCAGCGTTGACGCGATGGACAGGGCTCTCTACAATGAGCAGTTCTTC.

This clonotype was seen only a few times. The V and J genes are TRBV7-6 and TRBJ2-1; possibly TRBD2 for D (5 bases). Germline lookup yields CDR1 SGHVS and CDR2 FNYEAQ. Trimming left V 6 bases short and J 4 bases short, with 16 bases between. This CDR3 has 15 amino acids. The CDR3 coding sequence is TGTGCCAGCAGTGAGAGGGCAGCCTTGTACAATGAGCAGTTCTTC. Its translation: CASSERAALYNEQFF.

V usage is TRBV5-6 and J usage is TRBJ1-6; a possible D gene is TRBD1 (5 bases). Germline-derived CDR1 and CDR2 are SGHDT and YYEEEE. V lost 4 bases to trimming and J lost 6 bases, with 14 bases between them. The CDR3 is made up of 15 amino acids. CDR3 sequence reads: CASSPQGVVNSPLHF. The CDR3 DNA reads as TGTGCCAGCAGCCCGCAGGGAGTGGTTAATTCACCCCTCCACTTT.

This clonotype occurred a few times. The chain joins TRBV6-5 to TRBJ1-2; TRBD1 agrees at 7 bases. V shed 6 bases and J 8 bases; nucleotides not matched to a gene: 15. Germline-derived CDR1 and CDR2 are MNHEY and SVGAGI. The CDR3 runs 15 residues. The CDR3 sequence: CASSRKPDRVRGYTF. The CDR3, as DNA: TGTGCCAGCAGCCGGAAACCTGACAGGGTCCGGGGCTACACCTTC.

This clonotype appeared a few times. The rearrangement uses TRBV19 and TRBJ2-1; 8 bases agree with TRBD1. The germline V gene encodes CDR1 LNHDA and CDR2 SQIVND (reference sequence). The V segment lost 6 bases and the J segment 0 bases; nucleotides outside the gene matches: 4. The CDR3 is 15 residues long. The CDR3 bases are TGTGCCAGTAGCCCGACAGGGGACTCCTACAATGAGCAGTTCTTC. It encodes CASSPTGDSYNEQFF.

This clonotype came up a few times. J is TRBJ2-7 and V is TRBV6-1, with TRBD1 matching over 11 bases. Per the germline V gene, CDR1 is MNHNS and CDR2 is SASEGT. The CDR3 contains 14 residues. V was clipped by 9 bases and J by 6 bases; unmatched bases: 10. Here the CDR3 DNA reads TGTGCCAGTGGTGTCGGACAGGGGGCTCTCGAGCAGTACTTC. Translated: CASGVGQGALEQYF.

V is TRBV6-2 or TRBV6-3 and J is TRBJ2-5; D may be TRBD1 (6 bases). The CDR3 is 13 amino acids. Germline-derived CDR1 and CDR2 are MNHEY and SVGEGT. Trimming removed 4 bases at V and 2 bases at J, with 8 bases between. The CDR3 nucleotides are TGTGCCAGCAGTTGGGACATTCAAGAGACCCAGTACTTC. Its protein product is CASSWDIQETQYF.